This record looks at one TCR beta chain sequence and its context. The J segment lost 3 bases and the V segment lost 2 bases, leaving 7 bases of the junction unmatched. Germline lookup yields CDR1 SGHDT and CDR2 YYEEEE. This CDR3 region has 15 residues. This entry comes from a study of blood T cell repertoires in COVID-19. Study-level background: The study drew acute and convalescent COVID-19 samples from the United States, Italy and Spain. Sources were T cells, B-cell-depleted T cells, or PBMCs; the material itself was cDNA or gDNA.

Per the original methods: By means of reference gene primer amplification, nucleated cell counts were estimated. Profiling relied on immunoSEQ multiplex PCR, and the TCRdb table lists in-frame clones only, not all of them. The V and J calls and clone size were taken over from that table, and D and trimming were inferred from the DNA. In the table there are around 200,000 clones, roughly 77% of which are singletons. Seattle's enrolled individuals joined amid active infection and were then monitored longitudinally. The receptor was derived from a woman aged 40 to 50 with COVID-19, enrolled during active disease. The sequenced material came from peripheral blood. The rearrangement uses TRBV5-6 and TRBJ2-7, with 8 bases lining up with TRBD2. The CDR3 region has the DNA TGTGCCAGCAGCTTTACGGGAGGGCTTGGCTACGAGCAGTACTTC. Residues: CASSFTGGLGYEQYF.